A single sample is the source of the 15 T cell receptor beta chains below, sequenced in a study of T-cell reconstitution after alpha-beta-depleted transplantation in children (dated by TCRdb to 2015 to 2016). The library was prepared using PCR. Sequencing was carried out with an Illumina HiSeq 2500. TCR libraries were prepared with molecular barcoding, using unique molecular identifiers to normalize TCRbeta repertoire quantification. Clones were called with MiXCR by TCRdb after fastp trimmed the public reads at Q25, and only in-frame beta chains were retained. Rows with a matching CDR3 protein are joined into one entry that keeps the most common DNA and genes. Here the sample has around 200,000 distinct CDR3 sequences; approximately 10% occur a single time. The ten largest make up 5% to 7% of the sample. Sequencing used PBMCs from the stem cell graft donor, obtained from the stem cell graft. The receptors shown here come from a human donor who donated a stem cell graft to a child with acute lymphoblastic leukemia.

This clonotype was seen many times. This chain uses TRBV12-3 or TRBV12-4 with TRBJ2-2; D is uncertain. CDR3 length: 16 amino acids. Trimming cost V 2 bases and J 0 bases, with 10 bases left between them. The CDR3 region has the DNA TGTGCCAGCAGTTTAAATGGGGTTGCGAACACCGGGGAGCTGTTTTTT. It encodes CASSLNGVANTGELFF.

The chain links TRBV27 to TRBJ1-2; D is possibly TRBD1 (6 bases). Germline-derived CDR1 and CDR2 are MNHEY and SMNVEV (reference sequence). V shed 3 bases and J shed 7 bases, with 15 bases lying between them. The length of the CDR3 is 14 residues. CDR3 nucleotides: TGTGCCAGCAGTTTCGGGGGCGCAGGTTCTGGCTACACCTTC. This encodes CASSFGGAGSGYTF.

This clonotype was picked up a small number of times. The V and J genes are TRBV27 and TRBJ1-1, with no clear D. V gave up 2 bases and J gave up 4 bases, with 14 bases separating them. The germline gives CDR1 MNHEY, CDR2 SMNVEV (reference sequence). This CDR3 is 15 amino acids long. The CDR3 DNA sequence: TGTGCCAGCAGTTTAAGAGGGAACGGTGGCACTGAAGCTTTCTTT. The encoded protein is CASSLRGNGGTEAFF.

This clonotype has at least ten counts. The chain is built from TRBV27 and TRBJ2-2; 7 bases agree with TRBD1. The ends lost 3 bases at V and 5 bases at J; junction bases unmatched: 3. The CDR3 extends over 14 amino acids. The germline V gene has CDR1 MNHEY and CDR2 SMNVEV (reference sequence). The CDR3 DNA sequence: TGTGCCAGCAGTTTGTCACAGGGGACCGGGGAGCTGTTTTTT. As protein: CASSLSQGTGELFF.

The rearrangement uses TRBV6-1 and TRBJ1-5; TRBD1 is a possible D gene (5 bases). Germline-derived CDR1 and CDR2 are MNHNS and SASEGT. Trimming left V 3 bases short and J 1 base short, with 10 bases between. This CDR3 spans 15 amino acids. CDR3 protein: CASSDRGASNQPQHF. CDR3 nucleotides: TGTGCCAGCAGTGACAGAGGGGCAAGCAATCAGCCCCAGCATTTT.

The chain has TRBV12-3 or TRBV12-4 and TRBJ2-5; TRBD1 matches at 9 bases. V trimming: 1 base; J trimming: 1 base; junction bases outside the gene matches: 7. This CDR3 is 17 amino acids long. CDR3 sequence (DNA): TGTGCCAGCAGTTTAGGCGGGACAGGGAGTTCCCAAGAGACCCAGTACTTC. Amino acid sequence: CASSLGGTGSSQETQYF.

Notes on this clonotype: This clone may be a read error of a much larger clone one base away. The gene calls are TRBV24-1 and TRBJ2-2, with 11 positions matching TRBD2. The CDR3 extends over 20 amino acids. Germline V lookup: CDR1 KGHDR, CDR2 SFDVKD. CDR3 nucleotides: TGTGCCGCCAGTGACGGTGGTAGTAGCGGGGGGGCCAGGTATGCCGGGGAGCTGTTTTTT. Amino acid sequence: CAASDGGSSGGARYAGELFF.

The chain carries TRBV4-2 and TRBJ1-2; 10 nucleotides match TRBD1. The V and J ends lost 0 bases and 1 base, in that order; junction bases with no gene match: 8. This CDR3 is 18 amino acids long. Germline CDR1 is LGHNA and CDR2 is YNFKEQ. The CDR3 protein is CASSQDLRGTGVNYGYTF. CDR3 coding DNA: TGTGCCAGCAGCCAAGATCTACGCGGGACAGGGGTTAACTATGGCTACACCTTC.

The J gene is TRBJ1-3, the V gene TRBV5-1; D not certain. Germline V gene sequence: CDR1 SGHRS, CDR2 YFSETQ. Between the trimmed V and J ends, which lost 0 bases and 4 bases, there was a span of 5 bases. The CDR3 runs to 13 residues. The DNA for the CDR3 is TGCGCCAGCAGCTTGGTGGGGGGAAACACCATATATTTT. This codes for CASSLVGGNTIYF.

This clonotype was seen at least ten times. The V gene is TRBV3-1, the J gene TRBJ1-6; D uncertain. This CDR3 is 16 amino acids long. Trimming took off 2 bases at V and 3 bases at J, with 11 bases between the two ends. From germline, CDR1 is LGHDT and CDR2 YNNKEL (reference sequence). Written as DNA, the CDR3 is TGTGCCAGCAGCCAAAGGACGGCGTTCTATAATTCACCCCTCCACTTT. Translated: CASSQRTAFYNSPLHF.

This clonotype was detected many times. The chain employs TRBV29-1 and TRBJ1-4, with TRBD1 matching over 7 bases. This CDR3 has 15 residues. The J segment lost 7 bases and the V segment lost 6 bases, leaving 14 bases of the junction unmatched. CDR1 and CDR2 (germline): SQVTM, ANQGSEA. The CDR3 here is CSVLAVRQGGEKLFF. The DNA for the CDR3 is TGCAGCGTGTTAGCCGTCCGACAGGGCGGTGAAAAACTGTTTTTT. Filled out from reference TRBV29-1 and TRBJ1-4, the complete variable domain reads SAVISQKPSRDICQRGTSLTIQCQVDSQVTMMFWYRQQPGQSLTLIATANQGSEATYESGFVIDKFPISRPNLTFSTLTVSNMSPEDSSIYLCSVLAVRQGGEKLFFGSGTQLSVL.

The V gene is TRBV4-3, the J gene TRBJ1-1, with a weak D call TRBD1 (5 bases). CDR3 length equals 13 residues. With 2 bases removed from V and 4 bases from J, the gap between germline ends came to 8 bases. In germline, CDR1 is LGHNA, CDR2 YSLEER. This CDR3 is CASSQQGTTEAFF. DNA for the CDR3: TGCGCCAGCAGCCAACAGGGAACCACTGAAGCTTTCTTT.

This clonotype was detected once. This sequence joins TRBV7-2 and TRBJ2-5; 7 bases line up with TRBD2. Germline V gene lookup returns CDR1 SGHTA and CDR2 FQGNSA. V was clipped by 5 bases and J by 7 bases; unmatched bases: 16. This CDR3 contains 16 residues. Written as DNA, the CDR3 is TGTGCCAGCAGCCCCAACCTAGCGGTGACTCGTGGGACCCAGTACTTC. Translated: CASSPNLAVTRGTQYF.

This clonotype occurred a few times. The chain recombines TRBV15 with TRBJ1-6; D is possibly TRBD1 (5 bases). Germline V gives CDR1 LNHNV, CDR2 YYDKDF (reference sequence). V dropped 0 bases and J dropped 4 bases, with 7 bases sitting between them. The CDR3 spans 15 residues. DNA of the CDR3: TGTGCCACCAGCAGAGATAGACAGTATAATTCACCCCTCCACTTT. It yields the protein CATSRDRQYNSPLHF.

The CDR3 DNA reads as TGCAGCGTTGAGGGGTGGGGCGGGTACCAAGAGACCCAGTACTTC. Its protein product is CSVEGWGGYQETQYF. This sequence joins TRBV29-1 and TRBJ2-5; D is possibly TRBD1 or TRBD2 (5 bases each). V lost 3 bases to trimming and J lost 0 bases, with 14 bases between them. The CDR3 is made up of 15 amino acids. Germline V gene sequence: CDR1 SQVTM, CDR2 ANQGSEA.